The next 2 T cell receptor beta chains were all read from a single sample in a study of blood T cell repertoires in COVID-19. Here immunoSEQ multiplex PCR was the method, and the copy in TCRdb shows in-frame clones only, minus some. The table shows some 69,000 clones, with 89% occurring only once. Source material: peripheral blood. Receptor source: a woman aged 45 to 65 with active COVID-19.

The V gene is TRBV29-1, the J gene TRBJ1-1; 8 positions match TRBD1. CDR3 length equals 15 residues. The germline gives CDR1 SQVTM, CDR2 ANQGSEA. The V gene end was trimmed by 0 bases and the J gene end by 6 bases; junction bases not matched to a gene: 9. DNA for the CDR3: TGCAGCGTTGAAGATCCGTCCGGGACAGGCGCTGAAGCTTTCTTT. This translates into CSVEDPSGTGAEAFF. Full variable domain (remainder filled in from reference TRBV29-1 and TRBJ1-1): SAVISQKPSRDICQRGTSLTIQCQVDSQVTMMFWYRQQPGQSLTLIATANQGSEATYESGFVIDKFPISRPNLTFSTLTVSNMSPEDSSIYLCSVEDPSGTGAEAFFGQGTRLTVV.

V gene TRBV7-9 combines with J gene TRBJ2-5; possible D gene TRBD2, 5 bases. The CDR3 runs to 13 residues. Trimming cost V 7 bases and J 3 bases, with 12 bases left between them. From germline, CDR1 is SEHNR and CDR2 FQNEAQ (reference sequence). CDR3 residues: CASTEKGEETQYF. DNA of the CDR3: TGTGCCAGCACCGAGAAGGGAGAAGAGACCCAGTACTTC.